This T cell receptor beta chain was obtained from a study of shared clonotypes between healthy human individuals. Study as a whole: CD4 naive and memory got three plates each, CD8 naive two, CD8 memory one.

To note about this clone: Its antigen is not known.

General study points: Memory subsets had estimated richness that was generally smaller than that of naive subsets.

Naive CD8 cells lacked CD45RO and underwent positive selection for CCR7, leaving out terminally differentiated effector memory CD45RA+ cells. Donors comprised healthy HIV-negative adults lacking recent acute infections or vaccinations. Repertoires were generated with immunoSEQ multiplex PCR, while TCRdb's copy carries only in-frame clones and drops some. The data contain roughly 2,000,000 clones, 93% of them seen just once; the ten biggest clones take up less than 2%. V was pared by 6 bases and J by 2 bases, with 14 bases between. The germline gives CDR1 MNHNY, CDR2 SVGAGI (reference sequence). This CDR3 is built from 14 residues.

This receptor was taken from a man between 18 and 35 years old in good health. Some clones in this sample may be carry-over from other donors' samples. V gene TRBV6-6 combines with J gene TRBJ2-7; possibly TRBD1 or TRBD2 for D (6 bases each). Sequenced: naive CD8+ T cells from PBMCs. The CDR3 here is CASREGDWPYEQYF. DNA of the CDR3: TGTGCCAGCAGGGAGGGGGACTGGCCCTACGAGCAGTACTTC.